This T cell receptor beta chain was identified in a study of response to subunit inactivated influenza vaccine. TCRdb redid the calling of the RT-PCR reads with MiXCR, one entry per CDR3 protein. This sample yields around 300,000 distinct CDR3 sequences, of which around 22% are seen a single time; about a tenth belongs to the top ten. This CDR3 has 16 residues. Trimming left V 7 bases short and J 3 bases short, with 23 bases between. The germline V gene encodes CDR1 SQVTM and CDR2 ANQGSEA. This TCR came from a man aged 45 to 70 who received an inactivated influenza vaccine. The source was PBMCs from blood, collected less than 22 months after vaccination. The chain joins TRBV29-1 to TRBJ2-3; a possible D gene is TRBD1 (6 bases). CDR3 sequence (DNA): TGCAGCGGTCAAGATGCACAGGGTTATTGGACAGATACGCAGTATTTT. Encoded protein: CSGQDAQGYWTDTQYF.